This record looks at one T cell receptor (beta chain) sequence and its context. Germline V gene sequence: CDR1 LGHDT, CDR2 YNNKEL (reference sequence). The CDR3 has 13 amino acids. V lost 5 bases and J 4 bases, leaving 9 bases between the germline ends. This table comes from immunoSEQ multiplex PCR, and its TCRdb copy is limited to in-frame clones, with some not included. The sample shows more than 130,000 clones, less than 85% of them seen only once. These data come from a study of blood T cell repertoires in COVID-19. Input material: peripheral blood. The clonotype comes from a woman of 80 years or more in a cohort sampled during active or convalescent COVID-19. The chain links TRBV3-1 (or the pseudogene TRBV3-2) to TRBJ1-5, with TRBD1 as a possible D gene (6 bases). The CDR3 nucleotides read TGTGCCAGCAGCATACAGGGAAATCAGCCCCAGCATTTT. This gives the protein CASSIQGNQPQHF.